This T cell receptor beta chain derives from a study of T cell responses to AZD1222 COVID-19 vaccine. Whole-study results and caveats: Donors were chiefly white British, with a greater number of females, and clonal diversity was perhaps underestimated. Spike-specific TCR breadth rose after two AZD1222 doses, and depth rose as well.

Clones were sequenced by immunoSEQ multiplex PCR, and TCRdb holds only the in-frame ones, with some missing. The table lists about 54,000 clones, 89% of them singletons. Of note for this clone: The antigen is not known.

Germline V lookup: CDR1 GTSNPN, CDR2 SVGIG (reference sequence). This CDR3 has 18 residues. Between the trimmed V and J ends, which lost 1 base and 0 bases, there was a span of 19 bases. The source was peripheral blood, collected on day 0 of AZD1222 vaccination. The rearrangement uses TRBV30 and TRBJ1-5, with no clear D. The receptor was isolated from an adult in good health. CDR3 protein: CAWSAGERTVYSNQPQHF. The CDR3 region has the DNA TGTGCCTGGAGTGCCGGTGAGAGAACTGTTTATAGCAATCAGCCCCAGCATTTT.